The clone carrying this TCR beta chain was seen at least ten times. Germline is not matched at one junction end, which may reflect a read error. The data were obtained in a study of neurological immune-mediated disorders. By 5'RACE with 10-nucleotide random UMIs, the cDNA was made. TCRdb re-called the 5' RACE reads through MiXCR, storing one row per CDR3 protein. Here the sample spans around 31,000 distinct CDR3 sequences, about 4% being singletons. Germline CDR1 is LGHNA and CDR2 is YNFKEQ. This CDR3 is built from 12 residues. The chain recombines TRBV4-2 with TRBJ2-2; unclear D gene. This sequence originates from a woman in her thirties or forties in good health. The sequencing input was CD4+ T cells from blood. DNA of the CDR3: TGTGTCAGCAGCCACGAAATCGGGGAGCTGTTTTTT. Translating it yields CVSSHEIGELFF.